The 5 T cell receptor beta chains presented below share a single source sample, sequenced in a study of PD-1 blockade in classical Hodgkin lymphoma. The table came from immunoSEQ multiplex PCR; TCRdb's copy has only in-frame clones and leaves some out. The table includes roughly 35,000 clones, about 91% detected once. Relapse was seen in all patients after autologous stem cell transplantation, and brentuximab vedotin exposure was variable. The sequenced sample was peripheral blood mononuclear cells (PBMCs), obtained before the second cycle of nivolumab. These receptors all come from a human donor with classical Hodgkin lymphoma.

The genes are TRBV5-1 and TRBJ2-3; D remains ambiguous. The CDR3 length is 15 residues. Deletions cut 4 bases from V and 0 bases from J, with 12 bases between. CDR1 and CDR2 from the germline V gene are SGHRS and YFSETQ. CDR3 in DNA: TGCGCCAGCAGCCCCCAGTCGCAGAGCACAGATACGCAGTATTTT. It yields the protein CASSPQSQSTDTQYF.

The chain employs TRBV15 and TRBJ2-7; 8 nucleotides align to TRBD1. The CDR3 is made up of 15 amino acids. The germline V gene encodes CDR1 LNHNV and CDR2 YYDKDF (reference sequence). Germline trimming cut 4 bases from V and 3 bases from J; bases unmatched to any gene: 8. CDR3 amino acids: CATSKDRQGSYEQYF. The CDR3 coding sequence is TGTGCCACCAGCAAAGACCGACAGGGGAGCTACGAGCAGTACTTC.

The chain uses TRBV5-4 and TRBJ2-2, with D tentatively TRBD1 (6 bases). The CDR3 loop spans 15 amino acids. Germline values: CDR1 SGHNT, CDR2 YYREEE (reference sequence). The V gene lost 2 bases and the J gene lost 4 bases, with 12 bases spanning the gap. Written as DNA, the CDR3 is TGTGCCAGCAGCTTAGCTACAGGGACCACCGGGGAGCTGTTTTTT. This sequence encodes CASSLATGTTGELFF.

The chain couples TRBV27 to TRBJ2-7, with no clear D. Germline-derived CDR1 and CDR2 are MNHEY and SMNVEV (reference sequence). The V gene lost 6 bases and the J gene lost 2 bases, with 8 bases spanning the gap. This CDR3 has 12 amino acids. CDR3 protein: CASSETAYEQYF. DNA of the CDR3: TGTGCCAGCAGCGAGACCGCCTACGAGCAGTACTTC.

This clone was seen a few times. This chain connects TRBV6-6 to TRBJ1-1; D is perhaps TRBD1 (5 bases). The V and J ends lost 2 bases and 5 bases respectively, with 12 bases between them. Germline V CDR1 and CDR2: MNHNY, SVGAGI (reference sequence). CDR3 length: 14 amino acids. For the CDR3, the DNA is TGTGCCAGCAGTTACGAGGCAGGGATAACTGAAGCTTTCTTT. It translates to CASSYEAGITEAFF.